The 30 T cell receptor beta chains listed next were all sequenced from one sample in a study of T cell responses to AZD1222 COVID-19 vaccine. Here immunoSEQ multiplex PCR was the method, and the copy in TCRdb shows in-frame clones only, minus some. The table lists 100,000 to 150,000 clones, more than 75% of them singletons, with 10% in the top ten. The specimen comprised peripheral blood, sampled on day 0 of AZD1222 vaccination. The receptors stem from an adult in good health.

The chain uses TRBV5-4 and TRBJ1-4, with a weak D call TRBD1 (5 bases). The V end lost 4 bases, the J end lost 4 bases, and 14 bases lay between the germline ends. The CDR3 sequence is 15 residues long. Germline CDR1 is SGHNT and CDR2 is YYREEE (reference sequence). Here the CDR3 reads CASSKDRDYNEKLFF. CDR3 nucleotides: TGTGCCAGCAGCAAAGACAGAGATTATAATGAAAAACTGTTTTTT.

The chain has TRBV14 and TRBJ2-7, with 10 bases identical to TRBD2. The trim removed 0 bases at V and 6 bases at J, leaving 8 bases unmatched. Germline values: CDR1 SGHDN, CDR2 FVKESK. This CDR3 spans 16 amino acids. The CDR3: CASSQDQREGRIEQYF. DNA of the CDR3: TGTGCCAGCAGCCAAGATCAGCGGGAGGGCCGTATCGAGCAGTACTTC.

The chain uses TRBV28 and TRBJ2-3; TRBD2 aligns across 7 bases. The V gene end was trimmed by 6 bases and the J gene end by 6 bases; junction bases not matched to a gene: 21. In germline, CDR1 is MDHEN, CDR2 SYDVKM. This CDR3 comprises 18 residues. CDR3 amino acids: CASRPFQARTSDPDTQYF. In DNA form, the CDR3 reads TGTGCCAGCAGACCCTTCCAGGCAAGAACTAGCGACCCGGATACGCAGTATTTT.

This clone occurred once. The V gene is TRBV29-1, the J gene TRBJ2-7; D is unresolved. Germline V CDR1 and CDR2: SQVTM, ANQGSEA. The CDR3 totals 13 residues. V lost 7 bases to trimming and J lost 0 bases, with 13 bases between them. The DNA for the CDR3 is TGCAGCGCAGGAGACGGAAACTCCTACGAGCAGTACTTC. It yields the protein CSAGDGNSYEQYF.

The sample holds one count of this clone. The V call is TRBV27, the J call TRBJ2-1, with TRBD2 matching 9 bases. CDR3 size: 16 residues. Germline lookup yields CDR1 MNHEY and CDR2 SMNVEV (reference sequence). The V and J ends lost 7 bases and 7 bases, in that order; junction bases with no gene match: 14. CDR3 residues: CASTGRAGGPWNEQFF. The DNA of the CDR3 is TGTGCCAGCACCGGAAGGGCGGGAGGGCCTTGGAATGAGCAGTTCTTC.

The V call is TRBV19, the J call TRBJ1-2; possibly TRBD1 for D (6 bases). From germline, CDR1 is LNHDA and CDR2 SQIVND (reference sequence). The CDR3 sequence is 14 residues long. The V end lost 7 bases, the J end lost 8 bases, and 20 bases lay between the germline ends. The DNA for the CDR3 is TGTGCCAGTACCCCTCTGAACAGGGTGGGGGGCTACACCTTC. Amino acid sequence: CASTPLNRVGGYTF.

This chain uses TRBV25-1 with TRBJ2-2; perhaps D is TRBD1 or TRBD2 (6 bases each). V gave up 3 bases and J gave up 5 bases, with 19 bases separating them. Germline values: CDR1 MGHDK, CDR2 SYGVNS. This CDR3 region has 17 residues. This CDR3 is CASSDIGGTRGTGELFF. In nucleotides, the CDR3 is TGTGCCAGCAGTGATATCGGGGGCACGCGGGGAACCGGGGAGCTGTTTTTT.

This clone was seen just once. This chain links TRBV4-3 with TRBJ1-3; D gene unclear. Germline V gene data show CDR1 as LGHNA and CDR2 as YSLEER. The CDR3 sequence is 15 residues long. Trimming left V 1 base short and J 0 bases short, with 7 bases between. The CDR3 is CASSQGQDSGNTIYF. The CDR3 region has the DNA TGCGCCAGCAGCCAAGGTCAGGACTCTGGAAACACCATATATTTT.

The chain carries TRBV5-1 and TRBJ2-5; D may correspond to TRBD1 or TRBD2 (5 bases each). In germline, CDR1 is SGHRS, CDR2 YFSETQ. V was pared by 0 bases and J by 7 bases, with 13 bases between. The CDR3 covers 14 residues. Written as DNA, the CDR3 is TGCGCCAGCAGCTTGGCGGGCAGGGACGGGACCCAGTACTTC. This gives the protein CASSLAGRDGTQYF.

The rearrangement uses TRBV5-1 and TRBJ2-2, with no clear D. V was cut by 0 bases and J by 5 bases, with 5 bases left in between. Germline V gene sequence: CDR1 SGHRS, CDR2 YFSETQ. The CDR3 is 13 residues long. The CDR3 DNA sequence: TGCGCCAGCAGCTTGGCCCCAACCGGGGAGCTGTTTTTT. Its protein is CASSLAPTGELFF.

The J gene is TRBJ1-2, the V gene TRBV18; 10 positions agree with TRBD1. Germline lookup yields CDR1 KGHSH and CDR2 LQKENI. Trimming cost V 5 bases and J 0 bases; bases outside gene matches: 12. The CDR3 consists of 18 residues. CDR3 nucleotides: TGTGCCAGCTCATCTAGAAGGGACAGGGGACAAACTAACTATGGCTACACCTTC. This sequence encodes CASSSRRDRGQTNYGYTF. Full variable domain (rest looked up from reference TRBV18 and TRBJ1-2): NAGVMQNPRHLVRRRGQEARLRCSPMKGHSHVYWYRQLPEEGLKFMVYLQKENIIDESGMPKERFSAEFPKEGPSILRIQQVVRGDSAAYFCASSSRRDRGQTNYGYTFGSGTRLTVV.

This clone was counted once. The gene calls are TRBV11-2 and TRBJ1-1, with no clear D. The V and J ends lost 5 bases and 4 bases respectively, with 11 bases between them. The CDR3 loop spans 13 amino acids. Germline CDR1 reads SGHAT; CDR2 reads FQNNGV. DNA of the CDR3: TGTGCCAGCAGCCTGCAGGTGGTCACTGAAGCTTTCTTT. Translation: CASSLQVVTEAFF. The variable domain in full, completed from reference TRBV11-2 and TRBJ1-1, reads EAGVAQSPRYKIIEKRQSVAFWCNPISGHATLYWYQQILGQGPKLLIQFQNNGVVDDSQLPKDRFSAERLKGVDSTLKIQPAKLEDSAVYLCASSLQVVTEAFFGQGTRLTVV.

This chain uses TRBV24-1 with TRBJ1-1; 9 bases fit TRBD1. The germline gives CDR1 KGHDR, CDR2 SFDVKD. Trimming at V came to 7 bases and at J to 1 base, leaving 0 bases not matched to a gene. The CDR3 covers 13 residues. CDR3 DNA: TGTGCCACCAGGGACAGGGGGAACACTGAAGCTTTCTTT. This encodes CATRDRGNTEAFF.

DNA of the CDR3: TGTGCCAGCAGTTCACTAGCGACCTACGAGCAGTACTTC. Translation gives CASSSLATYEQYF. The rearrangement links TRBV7-9 to TRBJ2-7, with TRBD2 matching over 7 bases. Germline V CDR1 and CDR2: SEHNR, FQNEAQ (reference sequence). V trimming: 6 bases; J trimming: 2 bases; junction bases outside the gene matches: 4. The CDR3 covers 13 residues.

The rearrangement uses TRBV11-2 and TRBJ2-1, with 8 bases identical to TRBD1. With V trimmed by 5 bases and J by 7 bases, 10 bases remained unmatched. This CDR3 spans 15 amino acids. CDR1 and CDR2 (germline): SGHAT, FQNNGV. CDR3 region: CASSRSRTGHNEQFF. The CDR3 DNA is TGTGCCAGCAGCCGCTCGCGGACAGGGCATAATGAGCAGTTCTTC.

In its sample, this clone was seen many times. Other DNA variants within this sample encode the same CDR3. V gene TRBV27 combines with J gene TRBJ1-6; D possibly corresponds to TRBD1 (6 bases). With 6 bases removed from V and 5 bases from J, the gap between germline ends came to 11 bases. CDR3 length: 14 amino acids. CDR1 and CDR2 (germline): MNHEY, SMNVEV (reference sequence). The CDR3: CASSLYRDNSPLHF. The CDR3 nucleotides read TGTGCCAGCAGCCTATACAGGGATAATTCACCCCTCCACTTT.

The chain combines TRBV7-2 with TRBJ1-1; D gene ambiguous. Germline V lookup: CDR1 SGHTA, CDR2 FQGNSA. The V end was cut by 10 bases, the J end by 2 bases, with 17 bases between. The CDR3 totals 14 residues. Here the CDR3 DNA reads TGTGCCACCTCCGCCGAAAGAACTAACACTGAAGCTTTCTTT. Protein sequence: CATSAERTNTEAFF.

The J gene is TRBJ2-1, the V gene TRBV9; 8 bases are shared with TRBD1. CDR1 and CDR2 (germline): SGDLS, YYNGEE. The V and J ends lost 0 bases and 0 bases, in that order; junction bases with no gene match: 8. The CDR3 length is 18 residues. DNA of the CDR3: TGTGCCAGCAGCGTAGGTCCAGGGGGCTCGGGCTCCTACAATGAGCAGTTCTTC. The encoded protein is CASSVGPGGSGSYNEQFF.

This chain connects TRBV12-3 or TRBV12-4 to TRBJ2-3, with D hard to call. Trimming cost V 6 bases and J 4 bases, with 8 bases left between them. This CDR3 is built from 12 residues. The chain's CDR3 is CASSVGPDTQYF. The CDR3 DNA is TGTGCCAGCAGCGTTGGCCCAGATACGCAGTATTTT.

The chain combines TRBV15 with TRBJ1-1; 7 bases are a match to TRBD1. The CDR3 totals 15 residues. CDR1 LNHNV and CDR2 YYDKDF come from the germline V gene (reference sequence). V trimming: 8 bases; J trimming: 2 bases; junction bases outside the gene matches: 11. CDR3 nucleotides: TGTGCCACCTTCGAACCGGGACAGAAAAACACTGAAGCTTTCTTT. The encoded protein is CATFEPGQKNTEAFF.

This clone was recorded once. Other DNA sequences of this sample code for an identical CDR3. V gene TRBV12-3 or TRBV12-4 combines with J gene TRBJ1-2; D is undetermined. The CDR3 totals 12 residues. Trimming cost V 0 bases and J 5 bases, with 4 bases left between them. Written as DNA, the CDR3 is TGTGCCAGCAGTTTAGCGGGTTATGGCTACACCTTC. Protein product: CASSLAGYGYTF.

The chain employs TRBV5-1 and TRBJ2-7; 8 nucleotides align to TRBD1. Germline trimming cut 0 bases from V and 0 bases from J; bases unmatched to any gene: 5. Germline CDR1 and CDR2: SGHRS and YFSETQ. This CDR3 region has 16 residues. CDR3 bases: TGCGCCAGCAGCTTGGAAGGGACAGGTGGCTCCTACGAGCAGTACTTC. This codes for CASSLEGTGGSYEQYF. Looking up the rest from reference TRBV5-1 and TRBJ2-7 gives the full variable domain: KAGVTQTPRYLIKTRGQQVTLSCSPISGHRSVSWYQQTPGQGLQFLFEYFSETQRNKGNFPGRFSGRQFSNSRSEMNVSTLELGDSALYLCASSLEGTGGSYEQYFGPGTRLTVT.

This chain joins TRBV5-1 and TRBJ2-7, with D perhaps matching TRBD1 (6 bases). Trimming removed 0 bases at V and 1 base at J, with 8 bases between. The CDR3 loop spans 14 amino acids. CDR1 is SGHRS, CDR2 YFSETQ, per germline. CDR3 DNA: TGCGCCAGCAGCTTGGTCAGGGGATCCTACGAGCAGTACTTC. Its translation: CASSLVRGSYEQYF.

The chain links TRBV3-1 (or the pseudogene TRBV3-2) to TRBJ2-3; D remains unclear. This CDR3 is built from 14 residues. Trimming removed 0 bases at V and 0 bases at J, with 4 bases between. CDR1 and CDR2 from the germline V gene are LGHDT and YNNKEL (reference sequence). This CDR3 reads CASSQDPSTDTQYF. The CDR3 coding sequence is TGTGCCAGCAGCCAAGACCCGAGCACAGATACGCAGTATTTT.

This chain connects TRBV3-1 (or the pseudogene TRBV3-2) to TRBJ2-7, with 9 nucleotides matching TRBD2. CDR3 length equals 14 residues. Germline V gives CDR1 LGHDT, CDR2 YNNKEL (reference sequence). Trimming at V came to 1 base and at J to 7 bases, leaving 5 bases not matched to a gene. The CDR3 region has the DNA TGTGCCAGCAGCCAAGGTAGCGGGAGCTGGGAGCAGTACTTC. Protein sequence: CASSQGSGSWEQYF.

This chain joins TRBV5-1 and TRBJ2-3; the D gene could be TRBD1 or TRBD2 (5 bases each). Germline CDR1 reads SGHRS; CDR2 reads YFSETQ. The V end was cut by 3 bases, the J end by 3 bases, with 11 bases between. The CDR3 runs 14 residues. The CDR3 reads CASSWDGRTDTQYF. The CDR3 nucleotides read TGCGCCAGCAGCTGGGACGGCAGAACAGATACGCAGTATTTT.

V gene TRBV30 combines with J gene TRBJ2-1; D is ambiguous. Trimming took off 2 bases at V and 7 bases at J, with 9 bases between the two ends. Germline CDR1 GTSNPN, CDR2 SVGIG (reference sequence). The CDR3 is 12 amino acids. CDR3 nucleotide sequence: TGTGCCTGGAGTTGGTGGGGTAATGAGCAGTTCTTC. Translating gives CAWSWWGNEQFF.

The gene calls are TRBV18 and TRBJ1-4; TRBD1 matches 7 bases. Germline loops: CDR1 KGHSH, CDR2 LQKENI. The J segment lost 0 bases and the V segment lost 3 bases, leaving 7 bases of the junction unmatched. The CDR3 loop spans 17 amino acids. This chain's CDR3 is CASSPLGQPATNEKLFF. The DNA for the CDR3 is TGTGCCAGCTCACCGCTGGGACAGCCTGCAACTAATGAAAAACTGTTTTTT.

A few counts support this clone. CDR3 in amino acids: CASSKLAGGQETQYF. The CDR3 coding sequence is TGTGCCAGCAGCAAACTAGCGGGAGGTCAAGAGACCCAGTACTTC. The chain combines TRBV7-2 with TRBJ2-5; TRBD2 agrees at 12 bases. The germline gives CDR1 SGHTA, CDR2 FQGNSA. CDR3 length equals 15 residues. J gave up 2 bases and V 5 bases, and 3 bases lay outside the gene matches.

The CDR3 here is CASSLGGGFNYGYTF. CDR3 sequence (DNA): TGTGCCAGCAGTTTGGGAGGGGGATTTAACTATGGCTACACCTTC. The rearrangement uses TRBV27 and TRBJ1-2; perhaps TRBD1 as D (6 bases). Trimming took 3 bases from V and 1 from J, leaving 12 bases between them. The CDR3 runs to 15 residues. Germline loops: CDR1 MNHEY, CDR2 SMNVEV (reference sequence).